The clone carrying this T cell receptor beta chain was seen once. Antigen unknown. The assay was immunoSEQ multiplex PCR, and TCRdb's table has in-frame clones only and misses some. The table shows roughly 110,000 clones, with around nine tenths occurring only once. This CDR3 is 15 amino acids long. CDR1 SGHTA and CDR2 FQGNSA come from the germline V gene. V shed 4 bases and J shed 1 base, with 12 bases lying between them. The data stem from a study of T cell responses to AZD1222 COVID-19 vaccine. Points from the study as a whole: None of the repertoires were sampled until the peak T cell response had passed. Nearly half of spike-specific TCRs reportedly go after variant regions that carry no mutations. Clonal diversity may have been underestimated in mostly white British donors. Spike-specific TCR breadth and depth both grew after two AZD1222 doses.

Source: peripheral blood, taken on day 0 of AZD1222 vaccination. This TCR derives from an adult in good health. The chain carries TRBV7-2 and TRBJ2-3; tentatively, D is TRBD2 (6 bases). CDR3 sequence: CASSSVRGGTDTQYF. The CDR3 nucleotides are TGTGCCAGCAGCTCCGTGCGGGGTGGCACAGATACGCAGTATTTT.